This is a list of T cell receptor beta chains from one sample in a study of T cell responses to AZD1222 COVID-19 vaccine. TCRdb's copy holds only in-frame clones and misses some; the assay was immunoSEQ multiplex PCR. The sample carries some 130,000 clones, roughly 90% recorded once. Sequencing was performed on peripheral blood, taken on day 0 of AZD1222 vaccination. The source of these receptors is an adult in good health. Both conserved end residues are part of each CDR3. D genes are given only for firm matches. The size entry is marked missing in some rows and otherwise reads once, few, many or a size class.

D gene	V gene	J gene	clone size	CDR3 protein	CDR3 DNA
TRBD1	TRBV7-9	TRBJ1-4	few	CASSHDRVDEKLFF	TGTGCCAGCAGCCACGACAGGGTGGATGAAAAACTGTTTTTT
.	TRBV5-1	TRBJ1-5	.	CASSLGLRDSNQPQHF	TGCGCCAGCAGCTTGGGCCTTAGAGATAGCAATCAGCCCCAGCATTTT
.	TRBV5-1	TRBJ2-3	.	CASSTGGRGSLNTDTQYF	TGCGCCAGCAGCACCGGGGGCAGGGGATCCCTTAACACAGATACGCAGTATTTT
TRBD2	TRBV9	TRBJ2-7	once	CASSSGVYEQYF	TGTGCCAGCAGCAGCGGGGTCTACGAGCAGTACTTC
.	TRBV9	TRBJ1-5	.	CASSVGGADQPQHF	TGTGCCAGCAGCGTAGGGGGGGCTGATCAGCCCCAGCATTTT
TRBD2	TRBV10-1	TRBJ2-1	once	CASSPGTSGIYNEQFF	TGCGCCAGCAGTCCGGGGACTAGCGGGATTTACAATGAGCAGTTCTTC
.	TRBV2	TRBJ1-4	.	CASSEESTVEKLFF	TGTGCCAGCAGTGAAGAATCGACAGTTGAAAAACTGTTTTTT
.	TRBV7-6	TRBJ2-5	.	CASSSPTRGFQETQYF	TGTGCCAGCAGTTCACCGACTAGGGGTTTCCAAGAGACCCAGTACTTC
.	TRBV30	TRBJ1-4	.	CAWSGQGYEKLFF	TGTGCCTGGAGTGGGCAGGGGTACGAAAAACTGTTTTTT
TRBD2	TRBV10-2	TRBJ2-2	.	CASSESPGLAGAAGELFF	TGCGCCAGCAGTGAGTCACCGGGACTAGCGGGAGCAGCCGGGGAGCTGTTTTTT
.	TRBV20-1	TRBJ2-7	.	CSASLGSSYEQYF	TGCAGTGCTAGTCTTGGGAGCTCCTACGAGCAGTACTTC
.	TRBV3-1/TRBV3-2	TRBJ1-1	.	CASSQDRRREAEAFF	TGTGCCAGCAGCCAAGATCGGCGGAGGGAGGCTGAAGCTTTCTTT
TRBD1	TRBV3-1/TRBV3-2	TRBJ1-3	.	CASRDSRNTIYF	TGTGCCAGCCGGGACAGTCGAAACACCATATATTTT
.	TRBV6-5	TRBJ2-1	.	CASKGGYNEQFF	TGTGCCAGCAAGGGGGGCTACAATGAGCAGTTCTTC
TRBD1	TRBV30	TRBJ1-2	.	CACTQDRGNYGYTF	TGTGCCTGCACCCAGGACAGGGGCAACTATGGCTACACCTTC
TRBD1	TRBV20-1	TRBJ1-2	.	CSASPVQGFDYGYTF	TGCAGTGCTAGTCCCGTACAGGGGTTTGACTATGGCTACACCTTC
.	TRBV19	TRBJ1-2	.	CASCSGASNYGYTF	TGTGCCAGTTGCTCGGGGGCCTCTAACTATGGCTACACCTTC
.	TRBV12-3/TRBV12-4	TRBJ1-1	.	CASSLYRDTEAFF	TGTGCCAGCAGTTTATACAGGGACACTGAAGCTTTCTTT
TRBD1	TRBV6-5	TRBJ2-7	.	CASSYFRDSPYEQYF	TGTGCCAGCAGTTACTTCCGGGACAGCCCCTACGAGCAGTACTTC
.	TRBV6-5	TRBJ2-7	.	CASSYSGTTRGEQYF	TGTGCCAGCAGTTACTCCGGGACTACCAGGGGGGAGCAGTACTTC
TRBD1	TRBV9	TRBJ2-7	few	CASSIQPTGDTYEQYF	TGTGCCAGCAGCATCCAACCGACAGGGGATACCTACGAGCAGTACTTC
.	TRBV11-3	TRBJ1-1	.	CASSFTQNTEAFF	TGTGCCAGCAGCTTTACCCAGAACACTGAAGCTTTCTTT
.	TRBV5-4	TRBJ2-5	.	CASRPGTGQTGGETQYF	TGTGCCAGCAGGCCGGGCACGGGACAGACGGGAGGAGAGACCCAGTACTTC
.	TRBV18	TRBJ2-7	.	CASSPTGTTYEQYF	TGTGCCAGCTCACCGACCGGGACAACCTACGAGCAGTACTTC
TRBD2	TRBV19	TRBJ2-1	.	CASSQASGLHNEQFF	TGTGCCAGTAGTCAGGCTAGCGGCCTTCACAATGAGCAGTTCTTC
TRBD2	TRBV5-1	TRBJ2-7	.	CASSVSGGLSEQYF	TGCGCCAGCAGCGTATCGGGAGGATTGAGCGAGCAGTACTTC
TRBD1	TRBV5-5	TRBJ1-2	.	CASSLAPTGDYGYTF	TGTGCCAGCAGCTTGGCCCCTACAGGGGACTATGGCTACACCTTC
.	TRBV19	TRBJ2-7	.	CASSRGPFEASEQYF	TGTGCCAGTAGTAGGGGTCCCTTCGAAGCGAGCGAGCAGTACTTC
.	TRBV3-1/TRBV3-2	TRBJ1-1	.	CASSLRESRVSVPEAFF	TGTGCCAGCAGCCTGCGTGAGTCCAGGGTCTCCGTACCTGAAGCTTTCTTT
TRBD1	TRBV10-3	TRBJ1-2	.	CAISESTGNIHGYTF	TGTGCCATCAGTGAGTCGACAGGGAATATCCACGGCTACACCTTC
TRBD2	TRBV24-1	TRBJ2-7	.	CATSDPGTSGRVYEQYF	TGTGCCACCAGTGACCCCGGGACTAGCGGGAGAGTGTACGAGCAGTACTTC
.	TRBV9	TRBJ1-1	.	CASSVTGGNTEAFF	TGTGCCAGCAGCGTTACGGGGGGGAACACTGAAGCTTTCTTT
.	TRBV7-2	TRBJ1-1	once	CASSLVVNANTEAFF	TGTGCCAGCAGCTTAGTTGTTAATGCGAACACTGAAGCTTTCTTT
.	TRBV13	TRBJ1-2	once	CASSRGPRTHYGYTF	TGTGCCAGCAGCAGGGGACCGCGAACCCACTATGGCTACACCTTC
.	TRBV7-8	TRBJ2-7	.	CASSLASMYEQYF	TGTGCCAGCAGCTTAGCCTCAATGTACGAGCAGTACTTC
.	TRBV18	TRBJ2-1	.	CASSQESEQFF	TGTGCCAGCTCACAAGAATCCGAGCAGTTCTTC
.	TRBV5-8	TRBJ2-1	.	CASSPTPPSTLEQFF	TGTGCCAGCAGCCCGACCCCCCCCTCAACACTTGAGCAGTTCTTC
TRBD1	TRBV20-1	TRBJ2-5	.	CSASGGETQYF	TGCAGTGCTTCAGGGGGAGAGACCCAGTACTTC
.	TRBV4-1	TRBJ1-4	.	CASSRSRGMESEKLFF	TGCGCCAGCAGCCGCAGCAGGGGAATGGAGTCAGAAAAACTGTTTTTT
TRBD1	TRBV2	TRBJ2-7	.	CASIVTGGNEQYF	TGTGCCTCCATTGTGACAGGGGGTAACGAGCAGTACTTC
.	TRBV19	TRBJ1-5	.	CASSIVGGNQPQHF	TGTGCCAGTAGTATAGTAGGAGGCAATCAGCCCCAGCATTTT
TRBD1	TRBV7-7	TRBJ1-4	once	CASSEADRAEKLFF	TGTGCCAGCAGCGAGGCGGACAGGGCCGAAAAACTGTTTTTT
.	TRBV23-1	TRBJ2-2	.	CASSQYEKNNTGELFF	TGCGCCAGCAGTCAATATGAGAAAAACAACACCGGGGAGCTGTTTTTT
TRBD1	TRBV11-1	TRBJ2-7	.	CASSLEDRVGDEQYF	TGTGCCAGCAGCCTGGAGGACAGGGTAGGCGACGAGCAGTACTTC
.	TRBV6-5	TRBJ2-1	.	CASSDSAGSYNEQFF	TGTGCCAGCAGTGACTCAGCGGGCTCTTACAATGAGCAGTTCTTC
.	TRBV28	TRBJ2-1	once	CASSLEVNEQFF	TGTGCCAGCAGTTTAGAGGTTAATGAGCAGTTCTTC
TRBD2	TRBV29-1	TRBJ2-1	.	CSVISGRWDEQFF	TGCAGCGTGATTAGCGGGAGGTGGGATGAGCAGTTCTTC
.	TRBV5-1	TRBJ1-6	.	CASSLDQINNSPLHF	TGCGCCAGCAGCTTGGACCAGATCAATAATTCACCCCTCCACTTT